This T cell receptor (beta chain) was documented in a study of identifying expanded T cells in peripheral blood. This clone came up a few times. The data were produced by immunoSEQ multiplex PCR, yet TCRdb's version contains in-frame clones alone and is incomplete. The profile shows 55,000 to 80,000 clones, about 83% of them singletons. Sequenced material: blood. The TCR comes from a person between 18 and 69 years old in good health.

CDR3 protein: CASSIRDRDAFF. The CDR3 DNA sequence: TGTGCCAGCAGTATTCGGGACAGGGACGCTTTCTTT. J is TRBJ1-1 and V is TRBV6-6, with TRBD1 matching 9 bases. Germline loops: CDR1 MNHNY, CDR2 SVGAGI (reference sequence). V was pared by 5 bases and J by 11 bases, with 6 bases of the junction left unmatched. The CDR3 totals 12 residues.